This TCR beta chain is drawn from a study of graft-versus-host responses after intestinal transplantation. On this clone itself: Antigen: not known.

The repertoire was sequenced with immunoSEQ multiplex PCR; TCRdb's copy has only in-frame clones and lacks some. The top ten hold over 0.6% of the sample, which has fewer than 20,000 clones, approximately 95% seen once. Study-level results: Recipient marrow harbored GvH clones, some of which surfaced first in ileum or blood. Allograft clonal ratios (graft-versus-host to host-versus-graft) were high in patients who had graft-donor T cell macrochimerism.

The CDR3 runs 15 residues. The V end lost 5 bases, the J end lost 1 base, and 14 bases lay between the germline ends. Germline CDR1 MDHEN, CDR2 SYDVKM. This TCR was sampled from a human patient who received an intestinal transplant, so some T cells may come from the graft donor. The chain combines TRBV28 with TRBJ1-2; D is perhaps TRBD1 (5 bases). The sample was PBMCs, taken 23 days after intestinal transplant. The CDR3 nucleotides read TGTGCCAGCAGTAACGGACGGGGCATTAACTATGGCTACACCTTC. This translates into CASSNGRGINYGYTF.